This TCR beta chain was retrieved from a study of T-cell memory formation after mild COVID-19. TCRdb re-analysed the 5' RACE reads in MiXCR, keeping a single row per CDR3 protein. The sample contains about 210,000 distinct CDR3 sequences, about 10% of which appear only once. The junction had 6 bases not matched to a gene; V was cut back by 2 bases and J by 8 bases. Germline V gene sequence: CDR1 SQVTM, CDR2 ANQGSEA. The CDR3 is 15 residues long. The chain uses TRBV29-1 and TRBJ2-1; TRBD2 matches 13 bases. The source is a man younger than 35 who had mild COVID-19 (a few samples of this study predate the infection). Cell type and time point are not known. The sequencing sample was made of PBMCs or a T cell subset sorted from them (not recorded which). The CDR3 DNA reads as TGCAGCGTTGAAAAACTAGCGGGGGGGCTAGATGAGCAGTTCTTC. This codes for CSVEKLAGGLDEQFF.